The next 32 T cell receptor beta chains were all read from a single sample in a study of cytomegalovirus exposure and HLA in healthy donors. PCR primers comprised 60 Vbeta and 13 Jbeta primers. The assay was immunoSEQ multiplex PCR, and TCRdb's table has in-frame clones only and misses some. The sample contains about 70,000 clones, less than 70% of which appear only once. The sample taken for sequencing was PBMCs. The source of these receptors is a woman aged 25 to 45 in good health and CMV-seronegative.

The chain couples TRBV7-2 to TRBJ2-7, with 9 bases aligning to TRBD1. J was trimmed by 5 bases and V by 5 bases; bases with no gene match: 7. The CDR3 spans 14 residues. CDR1 is SGHTA and CDR2 is FQGNSA in the germline V gene. CDR3 protein: CASSRQGVVDEQYF. Written as DNA, the CDR3 is TGTGCCAGCAGCCGACAGGGGGTGGTTGACGAGCAGTACTTC.

The chain links TRBV7-2 to TRBJ1-6; 8 bases map to TRBD1. CDR1 and CDR2 from the germline V gene are SGHTA and FQGNSA. V trimming: 6 bases; J trimming: 5 bases; junction bases outside the gene matches: 6. There are 15 residues in the CDR3. The CDR3 is CASRPVDRDNSPLHF. CDR3 nucleotide sequence: TGTGCCAGCAGGCCGGTGGACAGGGATAATTCACCCCTCCACTTT.

The sample holds a few counts of this clone. V usage is TRBV7-9 and J usage is TRBJ1-1; D gene uncertain. Per the germline V gene, CDR1 is SEHNR and CDR2 is FQNEAQ (reference sequence). V lost 7 bases, J lost 1 base, and 10 bases lay in between. This CDR3 comprises 13 residues. The CDR3 loop reads CASTPVENTEAFF. CDR3 sequence (DNA): TGTGCCAGCACCCCGGTCGAGAACACTGAAGCTTTCTTT.

V usage is TRBV5-1 and J usage is TRBJ1-5; TRBD1 might be the D (6 bases). Germline lookup yields CDR1 SGHRS and CDR2 YFSETQ. The V end lost 5 bases, the J end lost 0 bases, and 12 bases lay between the germline ends. The CDR3 length is 15 residues. The CDR3 DNA follows: TGCGCCAGCAGACCAGGGGCTAATAGCAATCAGCCCCAGCATTTT. Amino acids: CASRPGANSNQPQHF.

In its sample, this clone was seen a few times. Other DNA sequences in the same sample also yield this CDR3. The V gene is TRBV6-4, the J gene TRBJ2-3, with a possible D match to TRBD2 (5 bases). CDR1 is MRHNA, CDR2 SNTAGT, per germline. This CDR3 comprises 14 residues. The ends were cut back, 2 bases at V and 1 base at J, with 7 bases in the middle. The CDR3 DNA sequence: TGTGCCAGCAGTGACGCGGGTGGCACAGATACGCAGTATTTT. It is translated as CASSDAGGTDTQYF.

This clone was observed once. The chain employs TRBV6-6 and TRBJ1-2, with a weak D call TRBD1 (5 bases). The V end was cut by 1 base, the J end by 6 bases, with 9 bases between. Looked up from germline, CDR1 is MNHNY and CDR2 is SVGAGI (reference sequence). CDR3 length: 13 residues. CDR3 loop: CASSYLDRDGYTF. The CDR3 DNA follows: TGTGCCAGCAGTTACTTAGACAGAGATGGCTACACCTTC.

The V gene is TRBV27, the J gene TRBJ1-2, with TRBD1 matching over 8 bases. The junction had 9 bases not matched to a gene; V was cut back by 0 bases and J by 6 bases. This CDR3 is built from 16 residues. Germline V lookup: CDR1 MNHEY, CDR2 SMNVEV (reference sequence). The CDR3: CASSLSAAGGVNGYTF. In nucleotides, the CDR3 is TGTGCCAGCAGTTTATCGGCCGCAGGGGGCGTGAATGGCTACACCTTC.

This clone came up a few times. The CDR3 sequence is CASSAPGQGDEQYF. The DNA for the CDR3 is TGTGCCAGCAGCGCGCCGGGACAGGGTGACGAGCAGTACTTC. This chain uses TRBV5-5 with TRBJ2-7; 9 bases are a match to TRBD1. The CDR3 has 14 amino acids. The germline CDR1 and CDR2 sequences are SGHKS and YYEKEE (reference sequence). V lost 4 bases to trimming and J lost 5 bases; unmatched junction nucleotides: 7.

This clone was recorded a few times. V usage is TRBV4-1 and J usage is TRBJ1-2; 9 bases are shared with TRBD1. The V gene end was trimmed by 0 bases and the J gene end by 8 bases; junction bases not matched to a gene: 7. Germline lookup yields CDR1 MGHRA and CDR2 YSYEKL. The CDR3 sequence is 15 residues long. The CDR3 spells CASSQDEQGAGGYTF. CDR3 nucleotides: TGCGCCAGCAGCCAAGATGAACAGGGGGCTGGAGGCTACACCTTC.

Of note for this clone: Other DNA sequences of this sample code for an identical CDR3. The rearrangement links TRBV30 to TRBJ1-5, with TRBD1 matching over 8 bases. Germline V lookup: CDR1 GTSNPN, CDR2 SVGIG (reference sequence). The CDR3 has 13 residues. The CDR3 DNA reads TGTGCGATGACAGGGGATAGTTTTCAGCCCCAGCATTTT. Protein sequence: CAMTGDSFQPQHF. The full variable domain, with the rest looked up from reference TRBV30 and TRBJ1-5, is SQTIHQWPATLVQPVGSPLSLECTVEGTSNPNLYWYRQAAGRGLQLLFYSVGIGQISSEVPQNLSASRPQDRQFILSSKKLLLSDSGFYLCAMTGDSFQPQHFGDGTRLSIL.

This chain uses TRBV7-2 with TRBJ1-2, with 9 bases matching TRBD1. This CDR3 contains 14 residues. Germline V gene data show CDR1 as SGHTA and CDR2 as FQGNSA. The J segment lost 5 bases and the V segment lost 8 bases, leaving 9 bases of the junction unmatched. The CDR3 sequence is CASLNRGLEYGYTF. The DNA of the CDR3 is TGTGCCAGCCTAAACAGGGGGCTTGAATATGGCTACACCTTC. The whole variable domain, remainder taken from reference TRBV7-2 and TRBJ1-2, is GAGVSQSPSNKVTEKGKDVELRCDPISGHTALYWYRQSLGQGLEFLIYFQGNSAPDKSGLPSDRFSAERTGGSVSTLTIQRTQQEDSAVYLCASLNRGLEYGYTFGSGTRLTVV.

CDR3 DNA: TGTGCCAGCAGCCCCGGGCAGGGGAGCTCCTATAATTCACCCCTCCACTTT. Its protein is CASSPGQGSSYNSPLHF. This chain uses TRBV7-9 with TRBJ1-6; D is perhaps TRBD1 (6 bases). CDR3 size: 17 residues. CDR1 and CDR2 (germline): SEHNR, FQNEAQ (reference sequence). The V end lost 5 bases, the J end lost 0 bases, and 14 bases lay between the germline ends. Drawing the rest from reference TRBV7-9 and TRBJ1-6, the complete variable domain is DTGVSQNPRHKITKRGQNVTFRCDPISEHNRLYWYRQTLGQGPEFLTYFQNEAQLEKSRLLSDRFSAERPKGSFSTLEIQRTEQGDSAMYLCASSPGQGSSYNSPLHFGNGTRLTVT.

J is TRBJ1-1 and V is TRBV28; D is unclear. The CDR3 loop spans 12 amino acids. V gave up 2 bases and J gave up 8 bases, with 9 bases separating them. Germline V lookup: CDR1 MDHEN, CDR2 SYDVKM. CDR3 in amino acids: CASSLNAREAFF. Here the CDR3 DNA reads TGTGCCAGCAGTTTAAATGCGAGGGAAGCTTTCTTT.

The V and J genes are TRBV7-2 and TRBJ2-7; 9 nucleotides agree with TRBD2. Unmatched junction bases numbered 4, after V lost 5 bases and J lost 2 bases. The CDR3 length is 14 residues. CDR1 is SGHTA, CDR2 FQGNSA, per germline. The DNA for the CDR3 is TGTGCCAGCAGCGCGGGACTAGCCGCCTACGAGCAGTACTTC. Amino acids: CASSAGLAAYEQYF.

The rearrangement joins TRBV7-3 to TRBJ2-5; the match to TRBD2 covers 8 bases. The J call is uncertain, as TRBJ2-7 better fits the DNA end. The CDR3 runs to 13 residues. The germline V gene encodes CDR1 SGHTA and CDR2 FQGTGA. CDR3 bases: TGTGCCAGCAGCCTTCGGGAGGGTGACGAGCAGTACTTC. Protein sequence: CASSLREGDEQYF.

V gene TRBV5-1 combines with J gene TRBJ2-5; 9 nucleotides align to TRBD2. CDR1 is SGHRS and CDR2 is YFSETQ in the germline V gene. The CDR3 consists of 16 residues. V lost 5 bases and J lost 2; bases outside the gene matches: 10. In DNA form, the CDR3 reads TGCGCCAGCAGGAGATCCGTTAGCGGGGGACAAGAGACCCAGTACTTC. Its protein is CASRRSVSGGQETQYF.

This chain links TRBV19 with TRBJ1-1; no reliable D call. The CDR3 consists of 15 residues. Trimming cost V 0 bases and J 0 bases, with 8 bases left between them. Germline CDR1 reads LNHDA; CDR2 reads SQIVND (reference sequence). The DNA for the CDR3 is TGTGCCAGTAGTATAGAGACATTCATGAACACTGAAGCTTTCTTT. Its protein product is CASSIETFMNTEAFF.

The J gene is TRBJ2-5, the V gene TRBV9; 7 positions agree with TRBD2. CDR1 and CDR2 from the germline V gene are SGDLS and YYNGEE. V was clipped by 0 bases and J by 5 bases; unmatched bases: 1. The CDR3 loop spans 13 amino acids. The CDR3 nucleotides are TGTGCCAGCAGCGTAGTCGGGGGGGAGACCCAGTACTTC. Its translation is CASSVVGGETQYF.

The rearrangement links TRBV9 to TRBJ1-1; TRBD1 aligns across 7 bases. Germline trimming cut 3 bases from V and 1 base from J; bases unmatched to any gene: 6. This CDR3 spans 15 amino acids. The V gene's germline CDR1 is SGDLS and CDR2 YYNGEE. The CDR3 region is CASSAPGTANTEAFF. CDR3 sequence (DNA): TGTGCCAGCAGCGCGCCCGGGACAGCGAACACTGAAGCTTTCTTT. Together with reference TRBV9 and TRBJ1-1, the CDR3 gives the full variable domain: DSGVTQTPKHLITATGQRVTLRCSPRSGDLSVYWYQQSLDQGLQFLIQYYNGEERAKGNILERFSAQQFPDLHSELNLSSLELGDSALYFCASSAPGTANTEAFFGQGTRLTVV.

This rearrangement joins TRBV7-2 to TRBJ2-5, with 11 bases fitting TRBD2. Per the germline V gene, CDR1 is SGHTA and CDR2 is FQGNSA. Trimming removed 5 bases from V and 4 bases from J; junction bases left unmatched: 3. This CDR3 comprises 14 residues. Here the CDR3 reads CASSLSGGAETQYF. The CDR3 DNA reads TGTGCCAGCAGCCTTAGCGGGGGGGCAGAGACCCAGTACTTC.

The V and J genes are TRBV7-3 and TRBJ2-2; no clear D. Trimming removed 5 bases from V and 6 bases from J, with 13 bases in between. The CDR3 is 14 residues long. Germline V gene data show CDR1 as SGHTA and CDR2 as FQGTGA. The CDR3 bases are TGTGCCAGCAGCCCCACCCTGACATCCGGGGAGCTGTTTTTT. Protein: CASSPTLTSGELFF.

This clone was detected only a few times. In the same sample, other DNA sequences code for this CDR3. V usage is TRBV7-9 and J usage is TRBJ1-4; 8 nucleotides match TRBD1. Trimming cost V 4 bases and J 5 bases; bases outside gene matches: 3. From germline, CDR1 is SEHNR and CDR2 FQNEAQ (reference sequence). The CDR3 runs to 14 residues. In DNA form, the CDR3 reads TGTGCCAGCAGCTACAGGGGGGAAAATGAAAAACTGTTTTTT. Encoded protein: CASSYRGENEKLFF. The variable domain in full, with the rest retrieved from reference TRBV7-9 and TRBJ1-4, is DTGVSQNPRHKITKRGQNVTFRCDPISEHNRLYWYRQTLGQGPEFLTYFQNEAQLEKSRLLSDRFSAERPKGSFSTLEIQRTEQGDSAMYLCASSYRGENEKLFFGSGTQLSVL.

V is TRBV19 and J is TRBJ1-1, with 7 bases identical to TRBD1. The CDR3 loop spans 16 amino acids. V lost 5 bases to trimming and J lost 8 bases; unmatched junction nucleotides: 17. Germline CDR1 and CDR2: LNHDA and SQIVND (reference sequence). CDR3 sequence (DNA): TGTGCCAGTAGTCAGGGGGTTATGAGGGGGGCCTCCGAAGCTTTCTTT. Translated, it gives CASSQGVMRGASEAFF.

The chain uses TRBV30 and TRBJ2-3; no clear D. The germline V gene encodes CDR1 GTSNPN and CDR2 SVGIG (reference sequence). Trimming took 4 bases from V and 2 from J, leaving 10 bases between them. This CDR3 has 13 residues. CDR3 loop: CAWTVHNTDTQYF. Written as DNA, the CDR3 is TGTGCCTGGACCGTACACAACACAGATACGCAGTATTTT.

This clone was recorded a few times. The V and J genes are TRBV18 and TRBJ2-1; 12 bases align to TRBD2. The CDR3 is made up of 15 amino acids. The ends lost 4 bases at V and 9 bases at J; junction bases unmatched: 7. The germline gives CDR1 KGHSH, CDR2 LQKENI. As DNA, the CDR3 is TGTGCCAGCTCACTCCCTAGCGGGGGGGCTATTGAGCAGTTCTTC. This encodes CASSLPSGGAIEQFF.

The chain links TRBV15 to TRBJ1-4, with 7 positions matching TRBD1. Per the germline V gene, CDR1 is LNHNV and CDR2 is YYDKDF (reference sequence). Trimming removed 5 bases from V and 7 bases from J; junction bases left unmatched: 7. The CDR3 consists of 14 residues. CDR3 sequence (DNA): TGTGCCACCAGCTCGACAGGGTTGGGTGAAAAACTGTTTTTT. Translation: CATSSTGLGEKLFF.

V gene TRBV4-1 combines with J gene TRBJ2-5; 7 bases map to TRBD2. With V trimmed by 1 base and J by 5 bases, 10 bases remained unmatched. CDR1 MGHRA and CDR2 YSYEKL come from the germline V gene. This CDR3 is built from 16 residues. In DNA form, the CDR3 reads TGCGCCAGCAGCCAAGTGCGCGGGGGTGGGGAGGAGACCCAGTACTTC. It yields the protein CASSQVRGGGEETQYF.

There are a few counts of this clone. The chain employs TRBV5-4 and TRBJ1-2, with D unclear. The CDR3 length is 14 residues. The V end lost 0 bases, the J end lost 6 bases, and 12 bases lay between the germline ends. Looked up from germline, CDR1 is SGHNT and CDR2 is YYREEE (reference sequence). CDR3 sequence (DNA): TGTGCCAGCAGCTTGGTTTCCGGGTTGAATGGCTACACCTTC. Its protein product is CASSLVSGLNGYTF.

Only a few counts were recorded for this clone. V gene TRBV11-3 combines with J gene TRBJ2-7; TRBD1 matches 8 bases. The CDR3 sequence is 14 residues long. CDR1 and CDR2 (germline): SGHNT, YENEEA. V gave up 5 bases and J gave up 5 bases; unmatched junction bases: 8. This chain's CDR3 is CASSPRQGTNEQYF. CDR3 nucleotides: TGTGCCAGCAGCCCACGACAGGGGACGAACGAGCAGTACTTC.

The chain has TRBV4-1 and TRBJ2-2; 7 nucleotides line up with TRBD1. Germline V gives CDR1 MGHRA, CDR2 YSYEKL. CDR3 size: 18 residues. After removal of 1 base from V and 3 bases from J, the junction contained 11 bases not matched to a gene. The chain's CDR3 is CASSQGGQIYLDTGELFF. In DNA form, the CDR3 reads TGCGCCAGCAGCCAAGGGGGACAGATATATCTAGACACCGGGGAGCTGTTTTTT.

The chain employs TRBV7-2 and TRBJ2-7, with D maybe TRBD2 (5 bases). The germline V gene encodes CDR1 SGHTA and CDR2 FQGNSA. The V and J ends lost 6 bases and 2 bases respectively, with 14 bases between them. The CDR3 consists of 14 residues. This CDR3 is CASRLGSGTYEQYF. DNA of the CDR3: TGTGCCAGCAGGCTGGGAAGCGGAACCTACGAGCAGTACTTC.

This clone was seen a single time. The germline gene is not matched at one end of the junction; a read error may be the cause. The chain uses TRBV7-7 and TRBJ2-2; TRBD1 is a possible D gene (5 bases). The CDR3 sequence is 17 residues long. CDR1 SSHAT and CDR2 FNYEAQ come from the germline V gene (reference sequence). CDR3 sequence reads: CASSAAPTGATTGELFF. Written as DNA, the CDR3 is TGTGCTAGCAGCGCCGCACCTACAGGAGCCACCACCGGGGAGCTGTTTTTT.